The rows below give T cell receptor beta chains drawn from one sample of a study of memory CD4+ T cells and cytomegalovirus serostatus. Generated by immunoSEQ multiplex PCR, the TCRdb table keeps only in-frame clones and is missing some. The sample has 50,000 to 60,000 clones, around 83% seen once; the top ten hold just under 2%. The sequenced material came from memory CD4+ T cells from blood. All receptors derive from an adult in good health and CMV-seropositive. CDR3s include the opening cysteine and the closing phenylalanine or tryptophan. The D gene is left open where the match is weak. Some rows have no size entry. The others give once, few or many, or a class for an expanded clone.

TGTGCCAGCAGCTTAAGGGCGGGAGGGTTTGAGACCCAGTACTTC	CASSLRAGGFETQYF	NA	TRBJ2-5	TRBV7-2	15	TRBD2
TGTGCCAGCAGCTTAAGGGCCGGTGAAGAGACCCAGTACTTC	CASSLRAGEETQYF	NA	TRBJ2-5	TRBV7-3	14	NA
TGCGCCAGCAGCACCCCGGGACTAGCAGGAGAGACCCAGTACTTC	CASSTPGLAGETQYF	NA	TRBJ2-5	TRBV4-1	15	TRBD2
TGTGCCAGCAGCTTTACGGGGGCCTCCTACGAGCAGTACTTC	CASSFTGASYEQYF	NA	TRBJ2-7	TRBV13	14	NA
TGTGCCAGCAGCTTGTACAGGGCGGCTGGAAACACCATATATTTT	CASSLYRAAGNTIYF	NA	TRBJ1-3	TRBV7-8	15	NA
TGTGCCAGCAGCGGGTGGCAGGATACCTACGAGCAGTACTTC	CASSGWQDTYEQYF	NA	TRBJ2-7	TRBV25-1	14	NA
TGTGCCAGCAGCCCCCGCCCGACAGGGATCGCTGGCTACACCTTC	CASSPRPTGIAGYTF	NA	TRBJ1-2	TRBV7-6	15	TRBD1
TGTGCCAGCAGCAAAGTCCCCACCAACTCCTACGAGCAGTACTTC	CASSKVPTNSYEQYF	NA	TRBJ2-7	TRBV21-1	15	NA
TGTGCCAGCAGCCCAACGGGACTAGCGGGGGGGCCGAGAAACGAGCAGTACTTC	CASSPTGLAGGPRNEQYF	NA	TRBJ2-7	TRBV11-2	18	TRBD2
TGTGCCAGCAGCTGGGGGGGAGGCGGAAACAATGAGCAGTTCTTC	CASSWGGGGNNEQFF	NA	TRBJ2-1	TRBV5-4	15	TRBD2
TGTGCCAGCTCACCACCGGGTGGGCTGCGAGCGTCGACCCAGTACTTC	CASSPPGGLRASTQYF	NA	TRBJ2-5	TRBV18	16	NA
TGTGCCAGCAGTTTAACCGGAATGAACACTGAAGCTTTCTTT	CASSLTGMNTEAFF	few	TRBJ1-1	TRBV28	14	NA